The next 5 T cell receptor beta chains were all read from a single sample in a study of blood T cells in healthy people across ages. For the second PCR, which ran for 7 to 11 cycles, a sample-barcoded 5' primer and a J-beta primer mix were used. TCRdb itself ran the 5' RACE reads through MiXCR, one entry per CDR3 protein. Among under 850,000 distinct CDR3 sequences listed, under 40% were seen once. The source material was blood. These receptors all stem from a man in his late teens or twenties in good health.

A few counts support this clonotype. V usage is TRBV21-1 and J usage is TRBJ2-1; the table's D call TRBD2 went unverified against the DNA. TRBV21-1 is given as a pseudogene. CDR3 length: 16 amino acids. The chain's CDR3 is CASSLLGPSSNNEQFF. The CDR3 DNA sequence: TGTGCCAGCAGCCTACTAGGACCATCCTCAAACAATGAGCAGTTCTTC.

This clonotype was seen many times. The chain has TRBV25-1 and TRBJ1-2; D ambiguous. Germline assignment: CDR1 MGHDK and CDR2 SYGVNS. This CDR3 is built from 14 residues. Trimming left V 5 bases short and J 1 base short, with 11 bases between. CDR3 sequence (DNA): TGTGCCAGCAGTAGACGAGGGCTTAACTATGGCTACACCTTC. Its translation is CASSRRGLNYGYTF.

This clonotype was counted many times. The chain carries TRBV10-3 and TRBJ2-5, with 9 nucleotides matching TRBD1. Unmatched junction bases numbered 8, after V lost 2 bases and J lost 4 bases. Per germline, CDR1 ENHRY and CDR2 SYGVKD. The CDR3 length is 16 residues. Here the CDR3 reads CAISEADRGSGETQYF. The CDR3 bases are TGTGCCATCAGTGAGGCTGACAGGGGGAGCGGAGAGACCCAGTACTTC.

This clonotype was detected a few times. The V and J genes are TRBV5-1 and TRBJ2-2; D remains unclear. CDR3 length: 17 residues. The germline gives CDR1 SGHRS, CDR2 YFSETQ. V lost 1 base, J lost 0 bases, and 13 bases lay in between. CDR3 protein: CASSLMTAFANTGELFF. CDR3 sequence (DNA): TGCGCCAGCAGCTTGATGACGGCCTTCGCGAACACCGGGGAGCTGTTTTTT.

The rearrangement joins TRBV7-9 to TRBJ1-1; D gene uncertain. This CDR3 is built from 14 residues. The V gene lost 2 bases and the J gene lost 3 bases, with 10 bases spanning the gap. The germline V gene has CDR1 SEHNR and CDR2 FQNEAQ (reference sequence). The CDR3 loop reads CASSLPGRDTEAFF. For the CDR3, the DNA is TGTGCCAGCAGCTTACCAGGACGGGACACTGAAGCTTTCTTT. Drawing the rest from reference TRBV7-9 and TRBJ1-1, the complete variable domain is DTGVSQNPRHKITKRGQNVTFRCDPISEHNRLYWYRQTLGQGPEFLTYFQNEAQLEKSRLLSDRFSAERPKGSFSTLEIQRTEQGDSAMYLCASSLPGRDTEAFFGQGTRLTVV.